This T cell receptor (beta chain) is drawn from a study of T-cell reconstitution after alpha-beta-depleted transplantation in children. Findings of the study overall: The study reportedly traced alpha-beta T cells about two months after transplant to several hundred expanded graft clones. Surviving recipient T cells and thymic progenitors produced the high day-60 TCRbeta diversity seen in some patients.

At least ten counts were recorded for this clonotype. Its specificity is not known. Unique molecular identifiers were incorporated into the prepared TCRbeta library. MiXCR was run by TCRdb on the PCR reads, yielding one entry per CDR3 protein. The profile shows roughly 100,000 distinct CDR3 sequences, around 6.1% of them singletons. The CDR3 is made up of 14 amino acids. V gave up 8 bases and J gave up 4 bases, with 17 bases separating them. Per the germline V gene, CDR1 is WSHSY and CDR2 is SAAADI. The genes are TRBV10-2 and TRBJ2-5, with D tentatively TRBD1 (6 bases). The sample in question was PBMCs, mostly from graft donor cells, obtained 60 days after TCRalphabeta/CD19-depleted stem cell transplant. The receptor was derived from a female patient aged 2-9 years who had a stem cell transplant for Fanconi anemia, so the T cells may come from the graft donor. DNA for the CDR3: TGCGCCAGCGGGGAAGACAGGCTTGGAGAGACCCAGTACTTC. As protein: CASGEDRLGETQYF.